Listed below are T cell receptor beta chains from one sample, sequenced in a study of T cell responses to AZD1222 COVID-19 vaccine. Some clones are missing from TCRdb's copy, which holds only in-frame ones; the method was immunoSEQ multiplex PCR. In the table there are around 60,000 clones, over 85% of which are singletons. The source material was peripheral blood, sampled on day 0 of AZD1222 vaccination. Every receptor here comes from an adult in good health. The CDR3 runs from the conserved cysteine through the conserved F or W. The D gene is left open where the match is weak. Clone sizes are given selectively: once, few, many, or a class where the clone is expanded.

abundance	d_gene	v_gene	j_gene	CDR3nt	CDR3aa
once	TRBD1	TRBV12-3/TRBV12-4	TRBJ1-1	TGTGCCAGCAGTTTGACAGGGACGGCTGAAGCTTTCTTT	CASSLTGTAEAFF
.	TRBD1	TRBV27	TRBJ1-5	TGTGCCAGCAGACGAGGACAGGGAGCCAATCAGCCCCAGCATTTT	CASRRGQGANQPQHF
.	TRBD2	TRBV6-5	TRBJ2-1	TGTGCCACCAGCAGCGGGAGCTCCTACAATGAGCAGTTCTTC	CATSSGSSYNEQFF
.	.	TRBV30	TRBJ1-6	TGTGCCTGGAGTGTAGACTCACCCCTCCACTTT	CAWSVDSPLHF
.	.	TRBV5-1	TRBJ1-1	TGCGCCAGCAGCTTGAGAGGTCAAACTGAAGCTTTCTTT	CASSLRGQTEAFF
.	.	TRBV11-2	TRBJ1-1	TGTGCCAGCAGCTGGACAGTCCAGACGCGGACTGAAGCTTTCTTT	CASSWTVQTRTEAFF
.	.	TRBV19	TRBJ1-2	TGTGCCAGTAGTAATAGGGGAGGAGGTGGCTACACCTTC	CASSNRGGGGYTF
.	.	TRBV2	TRBJ2-1	TGTGCCAGCAGTGTTGAGGGCAATGAGCAGTTCTTC	CASSVEGNEQFF
.	TRBD1	TRBV27	TRBJ1-5	TGTGCCAGCAGTTTATTCTGGAGACAGGGAGAGAATAAACCCCAGCATTTT	CASSLFWRQGENKPQHF
.	.	TRBV6-1	TRBJ1-2	TGTGCCAGCAGTGACAGGGGAGGTGGCTACACCTTC	CASSDRGGGYTF
.	.	TRBV9	TRBJ1-1	TGTGCCAGCAGCCCACGGTCAGGGGCGAACACTGAAGCTTTCTTT	CASSPRSGANTEAFF
.	.	TRBV9	TRBJ2-5	TGTGCCAGCAGTTCGTACGGGCGGGAGACCCAGTACTTC	CASSSYGRETQYF
once	.	TRBV7-9	TRBJ1-3	TGTGCCAGCAGCCTTGCCGGGCGAAACACCATATATTTT	CASSLAGRNTIYF
.	TRBD2	TRBV19	TRBJ2-1	TGTGCCAGTACCCTTCGCGGGGGGTCACACAATGAGCAGTTCTTC	CASTLRGGSHNEQFF
once	.	TRBV5-5	TRBJ1-1	TGTGCCAGCAGCTTGGACCTCTATGGGGCTTTCTTT	CASSLDLYGAFF
.	.	TRBV14	TRBJ1-2	TGTGCCAGCAGCCAAGCTACCGTCCGGGACGGAAGCTTCTATGGCTACACCTTC	CASSQATVRDGSFYGYTF
.	.	TRBV28	TRBJ1-4	TGTGCCAGCAGTCCGCAGGGAGTTAATGAAAAACTGTTTTTT	CASSPQGVNEKLFF
.	.	TRBV7-7	TRBJ2-2	TGTGCCAGCAGCTTAACGGGGGCGACTGGGGAGCTGTTTTTT	CASSLTGATGELFF
.	TRBD1	TRBV9	TRBJ2-5	TGTGCCAGCAGCAGAGAGGGGGACAGGGGCCGATTAGAGACCCAGTACTTC	CASSREGDRGRLETQYF
.	.	TRBV19	TRBJ1-1	TGTGCCAGTAGTATTGGGAGGAACGGGAACACTGAAGCTTTCTTT	CASSIGRNGNTEAFF
once	.	TRBV4-1	TRBJ1-4	TGCGCCAGCAGCCCTGGGGACCGCAATGAAAAACTGTTTTTT	CASSPGDRNEKLFF
.	TRBD1	TRBV10-1	TRBJ2-1	TGCGCCAGCATCGGGGACAGGGGACACAATGAGCAGTTCTTC	CASIGDRGHNEQFF
.	TRBD2	TRBV5-1	TRBJ2-1	TGCGCCAGCAGCCCGGGACTAGCGGTATACAATGAGCAGTTCTTC	CASSPGLAVYNEQFF
.	TRBD2	TRBV27	TRBJ2-3	TGTGCCAGCTCTTGGACTAGCGGGAGCACAGATACGCAGTATTTT	CASSWTSGSTDTQYF
.	.	TRBV5-5	TRBJ2-5	TGTGCCAGCAGCTTGGGGCATGTGGAGACCCAGTACTTC	CASSLGHVETQYF
.	.	TRBV19	TRBJ2-1	TGTGCCAGTAGTATAGAGCGGAGGTCCTACAATGAGCAGTTCTTC	CASSIERRSYNEQFF
.	.	TRBV5-1	TRBJ2-5	TGCGCCAGCAGCTTGGCCGGACTCGCCCAAGAGACCCAGTACTTC	CASSLAGLAQETQYF
.	.	TRBV5-1	TRBJ2-7	TGCGCCAGCAGCCTCCAGGGTCTCCCGAGGGAGCAGTACTTC	CASSLQGLPREQYF
once	TRBD1	TRBV5-1	TRBJ1-3	TGCGCCAGCAGCCGGGACAGTTCCTTATACTCTGGAAACACCATATATTTT	CASSRDSSLYSGNTIYF
.	.	TRBV3-1/TRBV3-2	TRBJ1-2	TGTGCCAGCAGCCAGCAGCTGTCCTATGGCTACACCTTC	CASSQQLSYGYTF
once	.	TRBV25-1	TRBJ1-6	TGTGCCAGCAGTGAATCGGTCGTGGGGAATTCACCCCTCCACTTT	CASSESVVGNSPLHF
.	.	TRBV18	TRBJ2-5	TGTGCCAGCTCACCATTTTTGGGTTTGGAGACCCAGTACTTC	CASSPFLGLETQYF
once	TRBD1	TRBV2	TRBJ1-2	TGTGCCAGCAGTGGACAGGGGGCGAGAAACTATGGCTACACCTTC	CASSGQGARNYGYTF
few	.	TRBV7-2	TRBJ1-2	TGTGCCAGCAGCTTGGACATGCAGGGCCGGGGCTACACCTTC	CASSLDMQGRGYTF
.	.	TRBV6-5	TRBJ2-1	TGTGCCAGCAGTTACGACCGGGGATCCTACAATGAGCAGTTCTTC	CASSYDRGSYNEQFF
once	.	TRBV5-6	TRBJ1-2	TGTGCCAGCAGCCAGAGGTTGGGCAGAAACTATGGCTACACCTTC	CASSQRLGRNYGYTF
.	.	TRBV5-1	TRBJ2-7	TGCGCCAGCAGCTTAACTAGTCCGTCCTACGAGCAGTACTTC	CASSLTSPSYEQYF
.	.	TRBV9	TRBJ2-5	TGTGCCAGCAGCGTAGCCCCCCAAGAGACCCAGTACTTC	CASSVAPQETQYF
.	.	TRBV14	TRBJ2-1	TGTGCCAGCAGGAGGAACACGATTGGGGGGCAGTTCTTC	CASRRNTIGGQFF
.	.	TRBV18	TRBJ2-3	TGTGCCAGCTCATCACTTCAGGGGAGCACAGATACGCAGTATTTT	CASSSLQGSTDTQYF
once	TRBD1	TRBV28	TRBJ1-5	TGTGCCAGCAGTAAGAGACAGGGCAGAAATCAGCCCCAGCATTTT	CASSKRQGRNQPQHF
.	TRBD1	TRBV5-1	TRBJ1-1	TGCGCCAGCAGCTTGGCTGATAGGGGGCAAGCTTTCTTT	CASSLADRGQAFF
.	.	TRBV6-5	TRBJ1-3	TGTGCCAGCAGTTACGCAGGGCGTGGAAACACCATATATTTT	CASSYAGRGNTIYF
.	.	TRBV5-1	TRBJ1-6	TGCGCCAGCAGCTTGGGACAAAATAATTCACCCCTCCACTTT	CASSLGQNNSPLHF
.	.	TRBV19	TRBJ1-2	TGTGCCAGTAGTAATCACTACGACAGGTTTAGCGGTGGCTACACCTTC	CASSNHYDRFSGGYTF
.	TRBD1	TRBV5-1	TRBJ1-2	TGCGCCAGCAGCCCCTCGGTATCCGGACAGGGGAATTATGGCTACACCTTC	CASSPSVSGQGNYGYTF
.	.	TRBV30	TRBJ1-2	TGTGCCTGGAGTAGGGACCAAGGCATCGGCTACACCTTC	CAWSRDQGIGYTF
.	TRBD1	TRBV28	TRBJ1-2	TGTGCCAGCACCCCGGGACAGGGGGGCGGCTACACCTTC	CASTPGQGGGYTF
.	.	TRBV11-2	TRBJ1-2	TGTGCCAGCAGCTCAGACGGGACGGGGGCAGGGGCCTATGGCTACACCTTC	CASSSDGTGAGAYGYTF
once	.	TRBV5-6	TRBJ1-6	TGTGCCAGCAGCTTGGTTGGATCCTATAATTCACCCCTCCACTTT	CASSLVGSYNSPLHF
.	.	TRBV14	TRBJ2-7	TGTGCCAGCAGCCAAGTGTCAGGGGGGGCAGACGAGCAGTACTTC	CASSQVSGGADEQYF
.	.	TRBV11-2	TRBJ2-7	TGTGCCAGCAGCTTAGACTTGGACAGACCCTACGAGCAGTACTTC	CASSLDLDRPYEQYF
.	TRBD1	TRBV19	TRBJ2-3	TGTGCCAGTAGTCGGACAGGGGTCACAGATACGCAGTATTTT	CASSRTGVTDTQYF
.	TRBD1	TRBV12-3/TRBV12-4	TRBJ1-4	TGTGCCAGCGGACAGGGTACGAGTGAAAAACTGTTTTTT	CASGQGTSEKLFF
.	TRBD1	TRBV11-1	TRBJ1-4	TGTGCCAGCAGCCCGGGACAGGGGCGGCCAAAACTGTTTTTT	CASSPGQGRPKLFF
few	TRBD2	TRBV29-1	TRBJ2-1	TGCAGCGTTGCTGTAGCTAGCGGGGGGGGTAATGAGCAGTTCTTC	CSVAVASGGGNEQFF
.	.	TRBV6-2/TRBV6-3	TRBJ1-2	TGTGCCAGCAGTTTCCAGGGCGACTATGGCTACACCTTC	CASSFQGDYGYTF